This T cell receptor (beta chain) appears in the sequencing data of a study of yellow fever vaccine responses in identical twins. The V end lost 5 bases, the J end lost 5 bases, and 16 bases lay between the germline ends. Germline-derived CDR1 and CDR2 are SGHVS and FNYEAQ. This CDR3 contains 15 residues. TCRdb re-called the RT-PCR reads through MiXCR, storing one row per CDR3 protein. Here the sample spans about 18,000 distinct CDR3 sequences, about 56% being singletons. Study-wide results and limits: A vaccine T cell response that seemed partly convergent and partly personalized was reported in twins.

This clonotype was observed a handful of times. What it binds is unknown. The input for sequencing was T cells from blood (PBMCs), unsorted or a sorted subset (not recorded which), taken before or after yellow fever vaccination (not recorded which). This chain links TRBV7-6 with TRBJ2-1; D unresolved. This receptor was identified in a woman aged 18 to 35 who received the yellow fever vaccine. The CDR3 protein is CASSTLYQYNNEQFF. The CDR3 coding sequence is TGTGCCAGCAGCACCCTGTATCAATACAACAATGAGCAGTTCTTC. Variable domain in full (rest from reference TRBV7-6 and TRBJ2-1): GAGVSQSPRYKVTKRGQDVALRCDPISGHVSLYWYRQALGQGPEFLTYFNYEAQQDKSGLPNDRFSAERPEGSISTLTIQRTEQRDSAMYRCASSTLYQYNNEQFFGPGTRLTVL.